Presented here are 19 T cell receptor beta chains from one specimen sequenced in a study of PD-1 blockade in classical Hodgkin lymphoma (dated by TCRdb to the early 2020s). Library generation was performed with the immunoSEQ multiplex PCR assay. What TCRdb holds here is the immuneACCESS table cut down to in-frame rearrangements. Part of the clones is not present; checked against another copy, under half of the missing clones reflect an unresolved V gene, and the others are unexplained. Within this sample are 40,000 to 50,000 clones, with around four fifths of them counted one time only. 13% of the sample lies in the top ten. Interpreted using the paper, the time point label stands for: cycle 1 day 1 (C1D1), immediately before nivolumab initiation. Every trial patient had relapsed following autologous stem cell transplantation, and prior brentuximab vedotin exposure was what differed among cohorts A, B and C.

The input for sequencing was peripheral blood mononuclear cells (PBMCs), taken at baseline. These TCRs come from a human donor with classical Hodgkin lymphoma.

V gene TRBV7-2 combines with J gene TRBJ2-7; no firm D call. With 7 bases removed from V and 0 bases from J, the gap between germline ends came to 4 bases. CDR3 size: 11 residues. CDR1 is SGHTA, CDR2 FQGNSA, per germline. The CDR3 region is CASTDSYEQYF. The CDR3 DNA is TGTGCCAGCACAGACTCCTACGAGCAGTACTTC. Looking up the rest from reference TRBV7-2 and TRBJ2-7 gives the full variable domain: GAGVSQSPSNKVTEKGKDVELRCDPISGHTALYWYRQSLGQGLEFLIYFQGNSAPDKSGLPSDRFSAERTGGSVSTLTIQRTQQEDSAVYLCASTDSYEQYFGPGTRLTVT.

The gene calls are TRBV6-4 and TRBJ2-5; D is perhaps TRBD2 (5 bases). The CDR3 is 16 residues long. V lost 0 bases and J 5 bases, leaving 16 bases between the germline ends. Germline lookup yields CDR1 MRHNA and CDR2 SNTAGT. CDR3 coding DNA: TGTGCCAGCAGTGACTCGGGAGAAACTAGTCGGGAGACCCAGTACTTC. Protein product: CASSDSGETSRETQYF.

V gene TRBV5-1 combines with J gene TRBJ2-2; possibly TRBD2 for D (6 bases). The CDR3 contains 17 residues. CDR1 is SGHRS and CDR2 is YFSETQ in the germline V gene. With 4 bases removed from V and 0 bases from J, the gap between germline ends came to 16 bases. The CDR3 loop is CASSPSVEGPNTGELFF. The CDR3 bases are TGCGCCAGCAGCCCCTCTGTGGAGGGTCCGAACACCGGGGAGCTGTTTTTT. Complete variable domain (other parts from reference TRBV5-1 and TRBJ2-2): KAGVTQTPRYLIKTRGQQVTLSCSPISGHRSVSWYQQTPGQGLQFLFEYFSETQRNKGNFPGRFSGRQFSNSRSEMNVSTLELGDSALYLCASSPSVEGPNTGELFFGEGSRLTVL.

V and J are TRBV6-5 and TRBJ2-6; D is undetermined. The V end was cut by 2 bases, the J end by 1 base, with 6 bases between. Germline CDR1 and CDR2: MNHEY and SVGAGI. This CDR3 is 15 amino acids long. CDR3 amino acids: CASSYRDSGANVLTF. The DNA of the CDR3 is TGTGCCAGCAGTTACCGAGATTCTGGGGCCAACGTCCTGACTTTC.

The chain employs TRBV5-4 and TRBJ1-6; TRBD1 matches at 7 bases. The CDR3 has 15 amino acids. The junction had 3 bases not matched to a gene; V was cut back by 0 bases and J by 6 bases. Germline V CDR1 and CDR2: SGHNT, YYREEE (reference sequence). The CDR3 spells CASSLGRGINSPLHF. For the CDR3, the DNA is TGTGCCAGCAGCTTGGGCAGGGGGATTAATTCACCCCTCCACTTT.

The J gene is TRBJ2-1, the V gene TRBV13, with D tentatively TRBD2 (5 bases). The CDR3 sequence is 15 residues long. CDR1 and CDR2 from the germline V gene are PRHDT and FYEKMQ (reference sequence). The V gene lost 7 bases and the J gene lost 13 bases, with 26 bases spanning the gap. The CDR3 sequence: CASTEGSTPEVGQFF. For the CDR3, the DNA is TGTGCCAGCACCGAAGGGTCTACCCCGGAGGTGGGCCAGTTCTTC.

The chain couples TRBV10-3 to TRBJ1-1; 11 bases are shared with TRBD1. Germline CDR1 reads ENHRY; CDR2 reads SYGVKD. There are 14 residues in the CDR3. Trimming took 6 bases from V and 4 from J; bases not matched to a gene: 4. CDR3 bases: TGTGCCATCAGCCGGGACAGGGGGAGCACTGAAGCTTTCTTT. Its protein product is CAISRDRGSTEAFF.

This chain uses TRBV19 with TRBJ1-3; weak D call: TRBD1 (5 bases). Trimming took 8 bases from V and 3 from J, leaving 17 bases between them. The CDR3 runs to 15 residues. Germline V lookup: CDR1 LNHDA, CDR2 SQIVND (reference sequence). The CDR3 sequence is CASRPRQGVGNTIYF. The DNA of the CDR3 is TGTGCCAGTCGCCCAAGGCAGGGAGTTGGAAACACCATATATTTT.

The gene calls are TRBV2 and TRBJ2-7, with 7 bases fitting TRBD2. This CDR3 is built from 15 residues. V gave up 2 bases and J gave up 9 bases; unmatched junction bases: 13. The germline CDR1 and CDR2 sequences are SNHLY and FYNNEI. The CDR3 DNA reads TGTGCCAGCAGTGAACCGACTAGCCGGCATTGGGTGCAGTACTTC. This gives the protein CASSEPTSRHWVQYF.

This clone has just a few counts. The chain combines TRBV7-8 with TRBJ2-1, with unresolved D. Germline V gives CDR1 SGHVS, CDR2 FQNEAQ. Trimming removed 4 bases from V and 3 bases from J, with 16 bases in between. The CDR3 length is 16 residues. CDR3 nucleotide sequence: TGTGCCAGCAGCTCTGGTACGCGTCGCGGCTACAATGAGCAGTTCTTC. Protein product: CASSSGTRRGYNEQFF.

This clone was observed a few times. The chain recombines TRBV7-6 with TRBJ2-2, with a possible D match to TRBD1 (5 bases). V shed 4 bases and J shed 7 bases, with 10 bases lying between them. The CDR3 is 13 residues long. Germline lookup yields CDR1 SGHVS and CDR2 FNYEAQ. CDR3 sequence (DNA): TGTGCCAGCAGCTCCTTCCAGGGCGGGGAGCTGTTTTTT. It is translated as CASSSFQGGELFF.

The V call is TRBV19, the J call TRBJ1-2, with a tentative D call TRBD1 (5 bases). The V end was cut by 10 bases, the J end by 6 bases, with 15 bases between. CDR1 and CDR2 (germline): LNHDA, SQIVND (reference sequence). This CDR3 has 12 amino acids. The CDR3 nucleotides read TGTGCCACCTTGGGCGGGACTCATGGCTACACCTTC. As protein: CATLGGTHGYTF. Full variable domain (missing parts from reference TRBV19 and TRBJ1-2): DGGITQSPKYLFRKEGQNVTLSCEQNLNHDAMYWYRQDPGQGLRLIYYSQIVNDFQKGDIAEGYSVSREKKESFPLTVTSAQKNPTAFYLCATLGGTHGYTFGSGTRLTVV.

V is TRBV18 and J is TRBJ2-1; TRBD2 is a possible D gene (6 bases). From germline, CDR1 is KGHSH and CDR2 LQKENI. The CDR3 covers 12 residues. Trimming cost V 2 bases and J 8 bases, with 7 bases left between them. In DNA, the CDR3 is TGTGCCAGCTCACCAGGAGGGCATGAGCAGTTCTTC. Encoded protein: CASSPGGHEQFF. Drawing the rest from reference TRBV18 and TRBJ2-1, the complete variable domain is NAGVMQNPRHLVRRRGQEARLRCSPMKGHSHVYWYRQLPEEGLKFMVYLQKENIIDESGMPKERFSAEFPKEGPSILRIQQVVRGDSAAYFCASSPGGHEQFFGPGTRLTVL.

The chain recombines TRBV29-1 with TRBJ2-7; D is perhaps TRBD1 (5 bases). CDR1 is SQVTM, CDR2 ANQGSEA, per germline. Deletions cut 4 bases from V and 3 bases from J, with 13 bases between. The length of the CDR3 is 13 residues. The CDR3 reads CSVGVDTDYEQYF. DNA of the CDR3: TGCAGCGTTGGTGTGGACACAGACTACGAGCAGTACTTC.

This clone was seen ten or more times. The J gene is TRBJ2-7, the V gene TRBV11-2; D remains unclear. Germline values: CDR1 SGHAT, CDR2 FQNNGV. V was clipped by 5 bases and J by 2 bases, with 7 bases between them. This CDR3 contains 12 residues. The CDR3 DNA follows: TGTGCCAGCAGCCAGGAAGCCTACGAGCAGTACTTC. It encodes CASSQEAYEQYF.

J is TRBJ2-6 and V is TRBV12-5; D call uncertain. The CDR3 is made up of 15 amino acids. Germline values: CDR1 LGHNT, CDR2 FRNRAP. With 1 base removed from V and 4 bases from J, the gap between germline ends came to 8 bases. The CDR3 loop reads CASGLAPRGANVLTF. CDR3 bases: TGTGCTAGTGGTTTGGCCCCCCGGGGGGCCAACGTCCTGACTTTC.

This chain joins TRBV7-3 and TRBJ2-3; D is uncertain. The CDR3 is 13 amino acids. Trimming removed 4 bases from V and 4 bases from J, with 9 bases in between. Germline V CDR1 and CDR2: SGHTA, FQGTGA. The CDR3 DNA reads as TGTGCCAGCAGCTCCGCCTTCGCAGATACGCAGTATTTT. Translating gives CASSSAFADTQYF.

The chain uses TRBV4-1 and TRBJ1-4; D unresolved. Germline V gene data show CDR1 as MGHRA and CDR2 as YSYEKL. The CDR3 runs to 15 residues. V lost 0 bases and J lost 8, with 13 bases in between. In nucleotides, the CDR3 is TGCGCCAGCAGCCAAGATCCGTTGGCGGGAGAAAAACTGTTTTTT. Encoded protein: CASSQDPLAGEKLFF.

The rearrangement links TRBV7-8 to TRBJ2-2; D uncertain. V was clipped by 6 bases and J by 5 bases, with 13 bases between them. In germline, CDR1 is SGHVS, CDR2 FQNEAQ. The CDR3 contains 14 residues. The CDR3 sequence is CASRREERTGELFF. For the CDR3, the DNA is TGTGCCAGCAGGAGAGAGGAGCGTACCGGGGAGCTGTTTTTT.